This record covers a single TCR beta chain. Its target is unknown. This sample was included in a study of T cell repertoires in cytomegalovirus infection. TCRdb called the reads again in MiXCR, with one record for every CDR3 protein. The sample shows 65,000 to 85,000 distinct CDR3 sequences, about 30% of them seen only once. The germline CDR1 and CDR2 sequences are LGHNA and YSLEER. Losses at the gene ends were 1 base for V and 3 bases for J; bases not matched to a gene: 6. This CDR3 spans 15 amino acids. The TCR comes from a human donor in good health (CMV status not recorded). Some clones in this sample may be carry-over from other donors' samples. Sequencing used CD8+ T cells from cultured PBMCs, obtained from culture after CMV antigen stimulation. The chain has TRBV4-3 and TRBJ2-7; 7 nucleotides align to TRBD2. The CDR3 bases are TGCGCCAGCAGCCAAGGGGCAGGGAGGGTCTACGAGCAGTACTTC. This codes for CASSQGAGRVYEQYF.